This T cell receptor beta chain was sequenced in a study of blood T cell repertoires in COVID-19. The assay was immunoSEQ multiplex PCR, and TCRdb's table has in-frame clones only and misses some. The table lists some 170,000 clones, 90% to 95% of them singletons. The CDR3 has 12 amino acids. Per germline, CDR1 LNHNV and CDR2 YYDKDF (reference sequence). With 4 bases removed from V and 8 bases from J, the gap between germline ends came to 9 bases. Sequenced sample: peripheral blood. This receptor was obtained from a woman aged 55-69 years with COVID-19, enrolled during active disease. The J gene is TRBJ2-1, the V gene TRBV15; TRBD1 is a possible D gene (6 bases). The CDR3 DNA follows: TGTGCCACCAGCACACAGGGCGATGAGCAGTTCTTC. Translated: CATSTQGDEQFF.